This passage covers 8 T cell receptor beta chains from one sample sequenced in a study of T cells after yellow fever vaccination. TCRdb itself ran the 5' RACE reads through MiXCR, one entry per CDR3 protein. This table holds nearly 350,000 distinct CDR3 sequences, roughly 8.4% found once. The material was PBMCs, obtained about 41 days after the first yellow fever vaccination. These receptors originate from a man aged 18 to 35 who received the YFV17D yellow fever vaccine.

This chain connects TRBV11-3 to TRBJ2-3; 7 bases match TRBD2. Losses at the gene ends were 4 bases for V and 0 bases for J; bases not matched to a gene: 7. CDR1 is SGHNT, CDR2 YENEEA, per germline. The CDR3 spans 16 residues. The CDR3 is CASSSGKRGSTDTQYF. As DNA, the CDR3 is TGTGCCAGCAGCTCCGGAAAGCGGGGAAGCACAGATACGCAGTATTTT.

The V call is TRBV7-6, the J call TRBJ2-5; TRBD1 aligns across 9 bases. Germline CDR1 is SGHVS and CDR2 is FNYEAQ. V lost 7 bases and J lost 4; bases outside the gene matches: 13. There are 16 residues in the CDR3. The CDR3 DNA sequence: TGTGCCAGCATCCCCCTGGGACAGGGAAGAGGAGAGACCCAGTACTTC. It translates to CASIPLGQGRGETQYF.

There are a few counts of this clonotype. The rearrangement joins TRBV3-1 to TRBJ2-1, with TRBD1 matching over 7 bases. Germline V lookup: CDR1 LGHDT, CDR2 YNNKEL (reference sequence). J was trimmed by 8 bases and V by 0 bases; bases with no gene match: 10. The CDR3 is 16 amino acids. The CDR3 DNA reads as TGTGCCAGCAGCCAAGATCCCCGAGGGGGCCACGATGAGCAGTTCTTC. This codes for CASSQDPRGGHDEQFF.

This clonotype was seen a few times. This chain connects TRBV29-1 to TRBJ1-1, with D perhaps matching TRBD1 (6 bases). V shed 2 bases and J shed 1 base, with 8 bases lying between them. The CDR3 has 13 amino acids. CDR1 is SQVTM and CDR2 is ANQGSEA in the germline V gene. CDR3 sequence: CSVERGRNTEAFF. The DNA for the CDR3 is TGCAGCGTTGAACGGGGGCGGAACACTGAAGCTTTCTTT.

The chain links TRBV7-6 to TRBJ2-3; D is perhaps TRBD2 (5 bases). CDR1 is SGHVS and CDR2 is FNYEAQ in the germline V gene. Trimming took 1 base from V and 2 from J, leaving 10 bases between them. The CDR3 consists of 15 residues. The CDR3 nucleotides read TGTGCCAGCAGCTTAGGAGCGGAGATCACAGATACGCAGTATTTT. It translates to CASSLGAEITDTQYF.

In its sample, this clonotype was seen many times. The chain is built from TRBV7-2 and TRBJ1-2; 9 nucleotides agree with TRBD1. With V trimmed by 5 bases and J by 8 bases, 6 bases remained unmatched. Looked up from germline, CDR1 is SGHTA and CDR2 is FQGNSA. This CDR3 contains 13 residues. CDR3 sequence: CASSATGGTGYTF. In nucleotides, the CDR3 is TGTGCCAGCAGCGCTACAGGGGGCACAGGCTACACCTTC.

This clonotype has only a few counts. V is TRBV9 and J is TRBJ2-7, with 10 bases aligning to TRBD1. Germline CDR1 and CDR2: SGDLS and YYNGEE. CDR3 size: 15 residues. After removal of 3 bases from V and 3 bases from J, the junction contained 6 bases not matched to a gene. The CDR3 DNA reads TGTGCCAGCAGCGCAGGGACAGGGGAAGACTACGAGCAGTACTTC. This gives the protein CASSAGTGEDYEQYF. The whole variable domain, remainder taken from reference TRBV9 and TRBJ2-7, is DSGVTQTPKHLITATGQRVTLRCSPRSGDLSVYWYQQSLDQGLQFLIQYYNGEERAKGNILERFSAQQFPDLHSELNLSSLELGDSALYFCASSAGTGEDYEQYFGPGTRLTVT.

In this sample, this clonotype turned up once. The J gene is TRBJ1-1, the V gene TRBV7-2; D remains ambiguous. V gave up 4 bases and J gave up 8 bases, with 14 bases separating them. CDR3 size: 13 residues. The germline V gene has CDR1 SGHTA and CDR2 FQGNSA. The CDR3 loop reads CASSSPVGREAFF. The CDR3 DNA reads TGTGCCAGCAGCTCCCCGGTTGGCAGGGAAGCTTTCTTT.